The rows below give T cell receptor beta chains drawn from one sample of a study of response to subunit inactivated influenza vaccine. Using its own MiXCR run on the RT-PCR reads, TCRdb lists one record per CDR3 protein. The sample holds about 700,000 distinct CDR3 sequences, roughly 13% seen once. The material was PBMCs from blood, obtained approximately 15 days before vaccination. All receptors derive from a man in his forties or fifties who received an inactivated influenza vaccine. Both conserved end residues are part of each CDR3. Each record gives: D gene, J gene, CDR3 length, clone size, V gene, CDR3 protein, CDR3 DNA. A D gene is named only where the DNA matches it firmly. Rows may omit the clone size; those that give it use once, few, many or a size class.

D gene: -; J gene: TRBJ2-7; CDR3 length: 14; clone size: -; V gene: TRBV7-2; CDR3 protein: CASSLALSEGEQYF; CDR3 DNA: TGTGCCAGCAGCTTAGCGCTATCGGAGGGCGAGCAGTACTTC
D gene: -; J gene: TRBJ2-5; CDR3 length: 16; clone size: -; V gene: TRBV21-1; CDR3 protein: CASSKAERQGRETQYF; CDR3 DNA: TGTGCCAGCAGCAAAGCGGAGAGACAGGGGCGAGAGACCCAGTACTTC
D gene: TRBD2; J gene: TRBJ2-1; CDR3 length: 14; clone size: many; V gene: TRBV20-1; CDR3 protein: CSAITSGSFLEQFF; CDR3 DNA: TGCAGTGCTATTACTAGCGGGAGTTTTCTTGAGCAGTTCTTC
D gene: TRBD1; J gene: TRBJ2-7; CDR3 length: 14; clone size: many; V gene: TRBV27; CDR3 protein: CASSVYTGDYEQYF; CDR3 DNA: TGTGCCAGCAGTGTGTACACAGGGGACTACGAGCAGTACTTC
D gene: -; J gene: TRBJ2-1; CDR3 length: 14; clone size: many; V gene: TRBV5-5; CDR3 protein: CASSSLYPYNEQFF; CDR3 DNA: TGTGCCAGCAGCTCCCTCTACCCGTACAATGAGCAGTTCTTC
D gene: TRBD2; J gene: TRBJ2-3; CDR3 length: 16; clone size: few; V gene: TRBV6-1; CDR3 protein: CASSKSLAGLGDTQYF; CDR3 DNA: TGTGCCAGCAGTAAATCACTAGCGGGCCTGGGGGATACGCAGTATTTT
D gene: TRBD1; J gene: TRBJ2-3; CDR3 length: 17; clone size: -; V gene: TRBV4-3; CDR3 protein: CASSQGPVGQRTDTQYF; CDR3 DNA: TGCGCCAGCAGCCAAGGTCCCGTGGGACAGCGCACAGATACGCAGTATTTT
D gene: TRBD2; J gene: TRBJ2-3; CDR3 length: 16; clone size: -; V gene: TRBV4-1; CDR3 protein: CASSQGVGGGTDTQYF; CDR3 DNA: TGCGCCAGCAGCCAAGGGGTGGGAGGGGGCACAGATACGCAGTATTTT
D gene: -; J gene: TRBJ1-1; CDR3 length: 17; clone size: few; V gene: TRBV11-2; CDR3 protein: CASSSTGSGRANTEAFF; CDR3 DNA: TGTGCCAGCAGCTCAACAGGAAGTGGGAGAGCGAACACTGAAGCTTTCTTT
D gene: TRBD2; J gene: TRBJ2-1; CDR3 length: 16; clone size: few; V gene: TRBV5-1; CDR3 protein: CASSRRPSGGADEQFF; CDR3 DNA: TGCGCCAGCAGCCGGAGGCCTAGCGGGGGGGCAGATGAGCAGTTCTTC
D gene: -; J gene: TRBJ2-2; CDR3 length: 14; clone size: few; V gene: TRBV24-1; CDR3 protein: CATSEYAPAGELFF; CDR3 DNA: TGTGCCACCAGTGAGTACGCTCCCGCCGGGGAGCTGTTTTTT
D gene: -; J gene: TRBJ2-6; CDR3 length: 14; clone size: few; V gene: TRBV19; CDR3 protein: CATGASSGANVLTF; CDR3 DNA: TGTGCCACCGGAGCAAGCTCTGGGGCCAACGTCCTGACTTTC
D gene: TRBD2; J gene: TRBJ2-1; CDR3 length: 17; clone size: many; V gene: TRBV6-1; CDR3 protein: CASSQYRLAGRVDEQFF; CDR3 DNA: TGTGCCAGCAGCCAATATCGACTAGCGGGAAGGGTCGATGAGCAGTTCTTC
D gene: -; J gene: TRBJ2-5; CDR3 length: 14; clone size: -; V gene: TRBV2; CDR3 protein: CASTIWSGQETQYF; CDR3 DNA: TGTGCCAGCACCATTTGGTCAGGGCAAGAGACCCAGTACTTC
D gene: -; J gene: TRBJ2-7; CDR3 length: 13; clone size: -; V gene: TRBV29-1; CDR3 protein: CSVEGGNSYEQYF; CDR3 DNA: TGCAGCGTTGAAGGAGGGAACTCCTACGAGCAGTACTTC
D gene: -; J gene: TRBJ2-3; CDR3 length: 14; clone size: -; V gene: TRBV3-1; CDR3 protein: CASSQEAGTDTQYF; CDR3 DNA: TGTGCCAGCAGCCAAGAGGCAGGGACAGATACGCAGTATTTT
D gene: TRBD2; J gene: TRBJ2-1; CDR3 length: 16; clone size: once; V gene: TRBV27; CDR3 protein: CASSSIGVAGGNEQFF; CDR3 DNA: TGTGCCAGCAGTTCAATCGGAGTAGCGGGAGGGAATGAGCAGTTCTTC
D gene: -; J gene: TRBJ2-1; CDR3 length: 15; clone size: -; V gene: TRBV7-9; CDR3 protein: CASSFPGIGYNEQFF; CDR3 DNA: TGTGCCAGCAGTTTTCCAGGGATTGGGTACAATGAGCAGTTCTTC
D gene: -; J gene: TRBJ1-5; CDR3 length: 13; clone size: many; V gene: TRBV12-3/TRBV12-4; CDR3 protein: CASSLNAVQPQHF; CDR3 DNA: TGTGCCAGCAGTTTAAACGCGGTCCAGCCCCAGCATTTT
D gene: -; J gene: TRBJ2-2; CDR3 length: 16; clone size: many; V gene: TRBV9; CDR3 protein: CASRRSSAHEWGELFF; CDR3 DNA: TGTGCCAGCAGGCGGTCTAGCGCTCATGAATGGGGGGAGCTGTTTTTT
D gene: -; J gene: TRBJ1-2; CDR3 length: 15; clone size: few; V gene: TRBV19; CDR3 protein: CASRDSPRSRYGYTF; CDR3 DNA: TGTGCCAGTAGGGACAGTCCACGGAGTCGGTATGGCTACACCTTC
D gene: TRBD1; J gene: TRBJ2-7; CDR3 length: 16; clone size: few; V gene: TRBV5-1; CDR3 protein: CASSSSLGQAQYEQYF; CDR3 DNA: TGCGCCAGCAGCTCGTCTCTGGGACAGGCGCAATACGAGCAGTACTTC
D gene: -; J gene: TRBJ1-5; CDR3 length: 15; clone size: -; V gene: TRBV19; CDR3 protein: CASSISAAGNQPQHF; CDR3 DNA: TGTGCCAGTAGTATTTCTGCGGCAGGCAATCAGCCCCAGCATTTT
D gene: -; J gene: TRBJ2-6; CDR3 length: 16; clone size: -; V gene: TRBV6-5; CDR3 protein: CASSYSNGAGANVLTF; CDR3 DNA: TGTGCCAGCAGTTACTCGAACGGGGCTGGGGCCAACGTCCTGACTTTC
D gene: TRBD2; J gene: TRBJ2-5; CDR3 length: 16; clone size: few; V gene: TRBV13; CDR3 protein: CASGVLAGGGSETQYF; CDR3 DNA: TGTGCCAGCGGCGTCCTAGCGGGAGGTGGTTCAGAGACCCAGTACTTC
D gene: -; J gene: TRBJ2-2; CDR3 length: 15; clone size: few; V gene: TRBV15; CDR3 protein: CATTPAPKNTGELFF; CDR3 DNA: TGTGCCACTACCCCAGCGCCCAAGAACACCGGGGAGCTGTTTTTT
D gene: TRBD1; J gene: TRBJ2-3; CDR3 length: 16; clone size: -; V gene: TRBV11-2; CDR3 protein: CASSFSGQGATDTQYF; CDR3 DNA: TGTGCCAGCAGCTTCTCAGGACAGGGGGCCACAGATACGCAGTATTTT
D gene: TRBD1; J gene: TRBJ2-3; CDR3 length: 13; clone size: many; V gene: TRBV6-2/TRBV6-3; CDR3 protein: CASRDRSTDTQYF; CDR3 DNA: TGTGCCAGCCGGGACAGGAGCACAGATACGCAGTATTTT
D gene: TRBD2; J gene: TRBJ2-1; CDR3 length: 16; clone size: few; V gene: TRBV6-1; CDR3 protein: CASSRTSGYVRNEQFF; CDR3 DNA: TGTGCCAGCAGTCGGACTAGCGGGTACGTTAGAAATGAGCAGTTCTTC
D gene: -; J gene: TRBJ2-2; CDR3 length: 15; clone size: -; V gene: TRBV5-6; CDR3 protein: CASSFVMMNTGELFF; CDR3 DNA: TGTGCCAGCAGCTTTGTCATGATGAACACCGGGGAGCTGTTTTTT
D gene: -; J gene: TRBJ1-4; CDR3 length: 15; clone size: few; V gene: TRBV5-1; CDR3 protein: CASSLDRPAMGKLFF; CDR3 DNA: TGCGCCAGCAGCTTGGACAGGCCCGCCATGGGAAAACTGTTTTTT
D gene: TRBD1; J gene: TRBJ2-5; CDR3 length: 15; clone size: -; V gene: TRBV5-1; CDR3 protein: CASSLVADRGETQYF; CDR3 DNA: TGCGCCAGCAGCTTGGTGGCAGACAGGGGAGAGACCCAGTACTTC
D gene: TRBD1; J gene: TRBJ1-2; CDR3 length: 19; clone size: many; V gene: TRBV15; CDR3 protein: CATSRDTGEEGKYGYGYTF; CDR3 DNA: TGTGCCACCAGCAGAGATACAGGGGAGGAGGGTAAATATGGCTATGGCTACACCTTC
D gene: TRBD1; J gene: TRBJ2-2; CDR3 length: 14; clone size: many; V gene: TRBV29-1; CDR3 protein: CSVSTGTNTGELFF; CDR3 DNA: TGCAGCGTCTCGACAGGGACGAACACCGGGGAGCTGTTTTTT
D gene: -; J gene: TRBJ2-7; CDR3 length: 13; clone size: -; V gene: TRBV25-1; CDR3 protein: CASSEYHNYEQYF; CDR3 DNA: TGTGCCAGCAGTGAATATCACAACTACGAGCAGTACTTC
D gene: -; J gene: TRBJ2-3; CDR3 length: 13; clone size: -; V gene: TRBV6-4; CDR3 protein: CASSLGFSDTQYF; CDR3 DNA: TGTGCCAGCAGTCTCGGATTTTCGGATACGCAGTATTTT
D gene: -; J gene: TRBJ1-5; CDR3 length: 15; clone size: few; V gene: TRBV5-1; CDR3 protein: CASSLDSNRNQPQHF; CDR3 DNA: TGCGCCAGCAGCTTGGACAGCAACCGTAATCAGCCCCAGCATTTT
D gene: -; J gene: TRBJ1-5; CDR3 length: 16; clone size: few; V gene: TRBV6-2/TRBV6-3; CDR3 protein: CASSYSQREVRQPQHF; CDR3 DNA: TGTGCCAGCAGTTATTCTCAGAGGGAGGTCCGTCAGCCCCAGCATTTT
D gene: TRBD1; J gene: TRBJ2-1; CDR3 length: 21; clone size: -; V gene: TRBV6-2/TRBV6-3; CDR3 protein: CASRKLDTLSRTGSTYNEQFF; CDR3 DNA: TGTGCCAGCAGAAAACTTGATACCCTATCTAGGACAGGCAGCACCTACAATGAGCAGTTCTTC
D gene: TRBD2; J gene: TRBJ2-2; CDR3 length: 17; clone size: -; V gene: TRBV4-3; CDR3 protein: CASSQDSREGLPGELFF; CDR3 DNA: TGCGCCAGCAGCCAAGATTCCCGGGAGGGCCTTCCCGGGGAGCTGTTTTTT
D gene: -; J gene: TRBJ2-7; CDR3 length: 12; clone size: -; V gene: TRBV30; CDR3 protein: CAWSVFFGEQYF; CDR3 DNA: TGTGCCTGGAGTGTCTTTTTCGGCGAGCAGTACTTC
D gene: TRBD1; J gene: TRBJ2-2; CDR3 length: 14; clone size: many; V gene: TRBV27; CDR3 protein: CASRGQGRIGELFF; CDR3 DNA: TGTGCCAGCAGGGGACAGGGAAGGATCGGGGAGCTGTTTTTT